A selection of T cell receptor beta chains follows, all from one sample in a study of cytomegalovirus exposure and HLA in healthy donors. Sequencing was performed with immunoSEQ multiplex PCR; in TCRdb, only in-frame clones are kept and a portion is missing. The table lists 140,000 to 150,000 clones, about 82% of them singletons. The sequenced sample was PBMCs. The receptors come from a male donor in good health and CMV-seronegative. Each CDR3 is given with its conserved first and last residue. D genes are given only for firm matches. Clone size is stated in some rows and not others, as once, few, many or a class when expanded.

V	D	size	J	DNA	CDR3
TRBV7-2	.	.	TRBJ2-3	TGTGCCAGCAGCTTAAGCCTAGTGAACACAGATACGCAGTATTTT	CASSLSLVNTDTQYF
TRBV2	.	.	TRBJ2-7	TGTGCCAGCAGGACAAAGATACTCAAGCAGGCCGCCGTCTACGAGCAGTACTTC	CASRTKILKQAAVYEQYF
TRBV25-1	.	.	TRBJ2-2	TGTGCCAGCAGTGAAGACTACACCGGGGAGCTGTTTTTT	CASSEDYTGELFF
TRBV4-1	TRBD2	.	TRBJ2-5	TGCGCCAGCAGCCACCCCCTAGCGGGAGCTGGATCGACCCAGTACTTC	CASSHPLAGAGSTQYF
TRBV9	.	.	TRBJ2-2	TGTGCCAGCTCCCGGGACTTGAACACCGGGGAGCTGTTTTTT	CASSRDLNTGELFF
TRBV14	.	.	TRBJ1-1	TGTGCCAGCAGCCAAGATAGTCCCGGGGAGAACACTGAAGCTTTCTTT	CASSQDSPGENTEAFF
TRBV30	.	.	TRBJ1-2	TGTGCCTGGAGTGCGGGACACCAAGCCTATGGCTACACCTTC	CAWSAGHQAYGYTF
TRBV25-1	TRBD2	few	TRBJ2-1	TGTGCCAGCAAGGAGACAAGCGGGGGCCCTTACCACAATGAGCAGTTCTTC	CASKETSGGPYHNEQFF
TRBV18	.	.	TRBJ1-4	TGTGCCAGCTCACCTCCCCAGGGATTTCCGGGCGGTGAAAAACTGTTTTTT	CASSPPQGFPGGEKLFF
TRBV19	TRBD2	.	TRBJ2-1	TGTGCCAGTAAGGGACTAGCAGTCAATGAGCAGTTCTTC	CASKGLAVNEQFF
TRBV28	.	once	TRBJ1-6	TGTGCCAGCAGTTTACCTCCGGACATATCCAGCTCCTATAATTCACCCCTCCACTTT	CASSLPPDISSSYNSPLHF
TRBV27	TRBD1	.	TRBJ2-4	TGTGCCAGCAAAAGTCAGGGGGCGCCGGGCAAAAACATTCAGTACTTC	CASKSQGAPGKNIQYF
TRBV6-6	.	.	TRBJ2-6	TGTGCCAGCAGTTACCCAAGAGTCTCTGGGGCCAACGTCCTGACTTTC	CASSYPRVSGANVLTF
TRBV6-1	TRBD1	once	TRBJ2-2	TGTGCCAGCAGTGAGCGAAGGACAGGGAAAACCGGGGAGCTGTTTTTT	CASSERRTGKTGELFF
TRBV9	.	once	TRBJ2-2	TGTGCCAGCTCGGAGCAGTATGCCGGGGAGCTGTTTTTT	CASSEQYAGELFF
TRBV5-5	.	few	TRBJ2-6	TGTGCCAGCAGCTTGAACAGAGAACCTTCTGGGGCCAACGTCCTGACTTTC	CASSLNREPSGANVLTF
TRBV6-5	.	.	TRBJ1-1	TGTCGGGCGGGGATGAACACTGAAGCTTTCTTT	CRAGMNTEAFF
TRBV6-1	.	.	TRBJ2-7	TGTGCCAGCAGTGAAGCGCTAAGTCAGGGGTACGAGCAGTACTTC	CASSEALSQGYEQYF
TRBV27	.	.	TRBJ1-6	TGTGCCAGCAGTTTAGGCGGTTTTGATTCACCCCTCCACTTT	CASSLGGFDSPLHF
TRBV18	TRBD1	.	TRBJ2-2	TGTGCCAGCTCTCTGAGACCGGGACAGTACACCGGGGAGCTGTTTTTT	CASSLRPGQYTGELFF
TRBV15	.	.	TRBJ1-5	TGTGCCACCAGCAGAGTGGCAGGCGGCAATCAGCCCCAGCATTTT	CATSRVAGGNQPQHF
TRBV28	TRBD2	.	TRBJ2-1	TGTGCCAGCAGTCTAGCGGGAGGTTCGGGCAATGAGCAGTTCTTC	CASSLAGGSGNEQFF
TRBV9	TRBD1	.	TRBJ1-1	TGTGCCAGCAGCCGCCAGACAGGGGGAGGATTAAACACTGAAGCTTTCTTT	CASSRQTGGGLNTEAFF
TRBV6-1	.	.	TRBJ1-2	TGTGCCAGCAGTGAACTCCCTACCCCTAACTATGGCTACACCTTC	CASSELPTPNYGYTF
TRBV6-5	TRBD1	.	TRBJ1-1	TGTGCCAGCAGTCGGGACAGTTACACTGAAGCTTTCTTT	CASSRDSYTEAFF
TRBV19	.	.	TRBJ2-1	TGTGCCAGTAGTATCCCCGTGGGACAAGATATCTACAATGAGCAGTTCTTC	CASSIPVGQDIYNEQFF
TRBV7-6	TRBD2	once	TRBJ2-3	TGTGCCAGCAGCTGGGGGGGGAGCCGGTCGGGTACAGATACGCAGTATTTT	CASSWGGSRSGTDTQYF
TRBV13	TRBD2	.	TRBJ2-1	TGTGCCAGCAGCTCGCTTGGACTAGCGGGGGAAGGTATCTATGAGCAGTTCTTC	CASSSLGLAGEGIYEQFF
TRBV7-2	.	few	TRBJ2-5	TGTGCCAGCAGCTTAGATTATCGGGGGAATCAAGAGACCCAGTACTTC	CASSLDYRGNQETQYF